This T cell receptor beta chain was sequenced for a study of cytomegalovirus exposure and HLA in healthy donors. The CDR3 runs 16 residues. V dropped 4 bases and J dropped 0 bases, with 16 bases sitting between them. Germline V gene data show CDR1 as SGHNT and CDR2 as YYREEE (reference sequence). The PCR was carried out with 60 Vbeta primers and 13 Jbeta primers. TCRdb's copy holds only in-frame clones and misses some; the assay was immunoSEQ multiplex PCR. This table holds about 210,000 clones, around 86% found once. Sequencing input: PBMCs. V usage is TRBV5-4 and J usage is TRBJ2-5; weak D call: TRBD2 (6 bases). The origin of this receptor is a woman in her forties or fifties in good health and CMV-seropositive. The CDR3 coding sequence is TGTGCCAGCAGCAGTCCGGTGGAGGGGTACCAAGAGACCCAGTACTTC. It codes for CASSSPVEGYQETQYF.